The clone carrying this T cell receptor (beta chain) was seen repeatedly, ten times or more. TCRdb reanalysed the 5' RACE reads using MiXCR and keeps one entry per CDR3 protein. Among 20,000 to 25,000 distinct CDR3 sequences listed, 3.4% were seen once. The sample originates from a study of T cells after yellow fever vaccination. Study results and caveats: Overlap between CD4 and CD8 compartments was detected for a small share of clonotypes. Weaker, the secondary response had a peak occurring faster, on day 5 versus 15.

Trimming cost V 3 bases and J 5 bases, with 20 bases left between them. The germline V gene has CDR1 DFQATT and CDR2 SNEGSKA (reference sequence). The length of the CDR3 is 16 residues. The genes are TRBV20-1 and TRBJ1-5; unclear D gene. The sequence was collected from a man aged 18 to 29 who received the YFV17D yellow fever vaccine. This specimen consisted of PBMCs, either bulk or a sorted T-cell subset (CD4+, CD8+, memory, or dextramer-sorted; not recorded which), obtained about 49 days after the first yellow fever vaccination. The CDR3 sequence is CSARLPAGVRDQPQHF. In DNA, the CDR3 is TGCAGTGCTAGGTTGCCAGCCGGAGTCCGGGATCAGCCCCAGCATTTT.